Each of the 21 T cell receptor beta chains below was sequenced from the same sample in a study of cytomegalovirus exposure and HLA in healthy donors (dated by TCRdb to 2017 to 2019). The protocol used for the library was the immunoSEQ multiplex PCR assay. For the multiplex PCR, a mixture combining 60 forward primers for TCR Vbeta segments and 13 reverse primers for TCR Jbeta segments was used. Here the immuneACCESS table is served through TCRdb, limited to in-frame sequences with V and J called. Missing clones are a known gap in these copies; in checked studies unresolved V genes cover under half, and the rest lacks a known reason. The sample table records around 90,000 clones; approximately 80% of these occur just once. Under 4% of the sample lies in the top ten. The material sequenced was PBMCs. The source is a woman in her forties in good health and CMV-seronegative.

This clone was counted a few times. V and J are TRBV6-5 and TRBJ1-1; D possibly corresponds to TRBD1 (5 bases). Germline CDR1 MNHEY, CDR2 SVGAGI. This CDR3 has 16 amino acids. Trimming left V 0 bases short and J 0 bases short, with 11 bases between. CDR3 DNA: TGTGCCAGCAGTTACTCGGGGCAAACTTTGAACACTGAAGCTTTCTTT. This codes for CASSYSGQTLNTEAFF.

The chain joins TRBV6-5 to TRBJ1-5; D is unresolved. Deletions cut 6 bases from V and 6 bases from J, with 12 bases between. This CDR3 comprises 13 residues. Germline loops: CDR1 MNHEY, CDR2 SVGAGI. The CDR3 DNA follows: TGTGCCAGCAGCACAGACATAAGTCAGCCCCAGCATTTT. It is translated as CASSTDISQPQHF.

V is TRBV28 and J is TRBJ1-1; D might be TRBD1 (5 bases). CDR1 and CDR2 (germline): MDHEN, SYDVKM. The CDR3 sequence is 16 residues long. V lost 4 bases and J lost 1, with 16 bases in between. The CDR3 protein is CASSSPRQWPNTEAFF. Here the CDR3 DNA reads TGTGCCAGCAGTTCCCCCAGACAGTGGCCGAACACTGAAGCTTTCTTT.

A note on this clone: One end of the junction fails to match germline, which may point to a read error. The gene calls are TRBV7-9 and TRBJ2-7, with TRBD1 matching 10 bases. The germline CDR1 and CDR2 sequences are SEHNR and FQNEAQ (reference sequence). The CDR3 runs to 14 residues. The CDR3 coding sequence is TGTGCCAGCAGCCTAGACAGGGGGCCCCGAGAGCGGTACTTC. It specifies CASSLDRGPRERYF. The full variable domain, in which reference TRBV7-9 and TRBJ2-7 provide the parts outside the CDR3, is DTGVSQNPRHKITKRGQNVTFRCDPISEHNRLYWYRQTLGQGPEFLTYFQNEAQLEKSRLLSDRFSAERPKGSFSTLEIQRTEQGDSAMYLCASSLDRGPRERYFGPGTRLTVT.

This chain links TRBV5-4 with TRBJ2-7; maybe TRBD2 (5 bases). V lost 0 bases, J lost 3 bases, and 10 bases lay in between. The V gene's germline CDR1 is SGHNT and CDR2 YYREEE (reference sequence). The CDR3 consists of 14 residues. CDR3 sequence: CASSLGGKGYEQYF. The CDR3 nucleotides read TGTGCCAGCAGCTTGGGAGGGAAAGGCTACGAGCAGTACTTC.

This chain connects TRBV5-1 to TRBJ1-1; TRBD1 matches at 8 bases. V lost 4 bases, J lost 1 base, and 9 bases stayed unmatched. The CDR3 runs to 16 residues. Germline-derived CDR1 and CDR2 are SGHRS and YFSETQ. The CDR3 DNA sequence: TGCGCCAGCAGCCTTACGTGGACAGGGAAGAACACTGAAGCTTTCTTT. Protein: CASSLTWTGKNTEAFF.

The rearrangement uses TRBV5-4 and TRBJ2-1; maybe TRBD1 (5 bases). The CDR3 length is 14 residues. Deletions cut 0 bases from V and 4 bases from J, with 8 bases between. Looked up from germline, CDR1 is SGHNT and CDR2 is YYREEE (reference sequence). CDR3 coding DNA: TGTGCCAGCAGCTTGGCCGACAGATACAATGAGCAGTTCTTC. This codes for CASSLADRYNEQFF.

V gene TRBV6-1 combines with J gene TRBJ1-2; the match to TRBD1 covers 7 bases. Trimming took 9 bases from V and 3 from J; bases not matched to a gene: 7. The length of the CDR3 is 13 residues. CDR1 and CDR2 from the germline V gene are MNHNS and SASEGT. CDR3 loop: CASQRGTDYGYTF. The CDR3 DNA reads as TGTGCCAGTCAGCGCGGGACAGACTATGGCTACACCTTC.

The CDR3 nucleotides read TGCAGCGTCGGGCTGGGCGGGGGAATCTACAATGAGCAGTTCTTC. The encoded protein is CSVGLGGGIYNEQFF. This chain uses TRBV29-1 with TRBJ2-1; 7 positions agree with TRBD2. CDR1 and CDR2 from the germline V gene are SQVTM and ANQGSEA. J gave up 3 bases and V 6 bases, and 11 bases lay outside the gene matches. There are 15 residues in the CDR3.

This chain joins TRBV28 and TRBJ1-5; D not resolved. The V end lost 4 bases, the J end lost 3 bases, and 13 bases lay between the germline ends. Germline CDR1 is MDHEN and CDR2 is SYDVKM. CDR3 length: 15 amino acids. DNA for the CDR3: TGTGCCAGCAGTTACACGTCTCCCTCCAATCAGCCCCAGCATTTT. Translating gives CASSYTSPSNQPQHF.

This clone came up a few times. V and J are TRBV27 and TRBJ2-7; 11 bases map to TRBD2. Germline-derived CDR1 and CDR2 are MNHEY and SMNVEV (reference sequence). V dropped 4 bases and J dropped 7; count of bases not matched to a gene: 9. The CDR3 length is 15 residues. This CDR3 is CASSYLATSGKEQYF. The CDR3 DNA is TGTGCCAGCAGTTACTTGGCGACTAGCGGGAAGGAGCAGTACTTC.

This sequence joins TRBV6-5 and TRBJ2-1; 10 positions match TRBD2. The germline gives CDR1 MNHEY, CDR2 SVGAGI. The J segment lost 4 bases and the V segment lost 7 bases, leaving 4 bases of the junction unmatched. The CDR3 covers 14 residues. This chain's CDR3 is CASTSSGSYNEQFF. CDR3 sequence (DNA): TGTGCCAGCACCTCTAGCGGGAGTTACAATGAGCAGTTCTTC.

The chain employs TRBV14 and TRBJ2-7; D may be TRBD2 (7 bases). Germline CDR1 SGHDN, CDR2 FVKESK. With 6 bases removed from V and 6 bases from J, the gap between germline ends came to 15 bases. There are 13 residues in the CDR3. In DNA form, the CDR3 reads TGTGCCAGCAGTTGGGGGGGCATTGGCGAGCAGTACTTC. It codes for CASSWGGIGEQYF.

The chain links TRBV7-2 to TRBJ2-7; TRBD1 aligns across 7 bases. CDR1 is SGHTA and CDR2 is FQGNSA in the germline V gene. This CDR3 contains 15 residues. The V gene end was trimmed by 5 bases and the J gene end by 0 bases; junction bases not matched to a gene: 7. CDR3 region: CASSSDRASSYEQYF. CDR3 coding DNA: TGTGCCAGCAGCAGTGACAGGGCCTCCTCCTACGAGCAGTACTTC.

Note on this clone: Other DNA sequences in this sample translate to the same CDR3. CDR3 amino acids: CASSLEQRNEQFF. The CDR3 DNA sequence: TGTGCCAGCAGCTTGGAACAGCGGAATGAGCAGTTCTTC. This sequence joins TRBV5-4 and TRBJ2-1; D might be TRBD2 (5 bases). The CDR3 spans 13 residues. The germline V and J ends were trimmed by 0 bases and 7 bases, with 8 bases remaining between them. Germline V lookup: CDR1 SGHNT, CDR2 YYREEE (reference sequence).

The chain recombines TRBV10-1 with TRBJ2-3; 7 bases line up with TRBD1. The CDR3 sequence is 14 residues long. Germline values: CDR1 WNHNN, CDR2 SYGVQD (reference sequence). Germline trimming cut 5 bases from V and 1 base from J; bases unmatched to any gene: 3. CDR3 in amino acids: CASSLGGCTDTQYF. CDR3 DNA sequence: TGCGCCAGCAGTTTAGGGGGCTGCACAGATACGCAGTATTTT.

This clone was recorded only once. V and J are TRBV7-9 and TRBJ2-1, with D possibly matching TRBD2 (6 bases). Trimming cost V 2 bases and J 6 bases, with 11 bases left between them. Germline V CDR1 and CDR2: SEHNR, FQNEAQ (reference sequence). This CDR3 spans 14 amino acids. Here the CDR3 DNA reads TGTGCCAGCAGCTTAACGGGAGAGGGCAATGAGCAGTTCTTC. It encodes CASSLTGEGNEQFF.

The chain links TRBV2 to TRBJ1-4, with TRBD1 matching 8 bases. This CDR3 spans 15 amino acids. J was trimmed by 5 bases and V by 5 bases; bases with no gene match: 7. Germline V CDR1 and CDR2: SNHLY, FYNNEI. The CDR3 DNA follows: TGTGCCAGCAGTAGAGACAGGGGCGAGAATGAAAAACTGTTTTTT. It specifies CASSRDRGENEKLFF.

This clone was picked up one time. This chain connects TRBV5-1 to TRBJ2-7, with D perhaps TRBD1 (5 bases). Germline-derived CDR1 and CDR2 are SGHRS and YFSETQ. The V and J ends lost 4 bases and 0 bases respectively, with 8 bases between them. The CDR3 has 13 amino acids. The CDR3 is CASSPDNSYEQYF. CDR3 DNA: TGCGCCAGCAGCCCGGACAACTCCTACGAGCAGTACTTC.

The rearrangement uses TRBV2 and TRBJ2-7; 10 bases align to TRBD1. J gave up 3 bases and V 8 bases, and 4 bases lay outside the gene matches. Germline CDR1 SNHLY, CDR2 FYNNEI. CDR3 length equals 13 residues. CDR3: CASRGQGSYEQYF. As DNA, the CDR3 is TGTGCCAGCCGGGGACAGGGGAGCTACGAGCAGTACTTC.

The J gene is TRBJ1-1, the V gene TRBV27, with D possibly being TRBD1 (5 bases). V lost 2 bases and J lost 1, with 8 bases in between. The CDR3 has 14 amino acids. Germline values: CDR1 MNHEY, CDR2 SMNVEV (reference sequence). The CDR3 DNA sequence: TGTGCCAGCAGTTTAGTAAGGGGGAACACTGAAGCTTTCTTT. The encoded protein is CASSLVRGNTEAFF.